This T cell receptor (beta chain) was found in a study of T cells in Graves' hyperthyroidism and ophthalmopathy. Whole-study context: Peripheral blood was acquired at first diagnosis, ahead of any therapy whatsoever. General study results and limits: Clonotypes that were expanded in thyroid above 0.001 mostly appeared in blood too.

Germline CDR1 is SQVTM and CDR2 is ANQGSEA. Trimming took 4 bases from V and 0 from J, leaving 7 bases between them. The CDR3 has 12 residues. As for this clonotype: Its antigen is as yet unknown.

What was amplified from RNA transcripts were TCR beta CDR3 regions. TCR CDR3 underwent first-round RT-PCR with the HTBI primer set. TCRdb re-called the multiplex PCR reads through MiXCR, storing one row per CDR3 protein. This sample yields 700,000 to 850,000 distinct CDR3 sequences, of which 35% are seen a single time; around 30% belongs to the top ten. Patients aged 18 to 65 had newly diagnosed hyperthyroidism of under 2 months' duration. The sequenced sample consisted of blood. The TCR was taken from a woman between 35 and 50 years old with Graves' hyperthyroidism. V and J are TRBV29-1 and TRBJ2-7; D is ambiguous. CDR3 DNA sequence: TGCAGCGTTGTTTTGGACTCCTACGAGCAGTACTTC. Translating it yields CSVVLDSYEQYF.